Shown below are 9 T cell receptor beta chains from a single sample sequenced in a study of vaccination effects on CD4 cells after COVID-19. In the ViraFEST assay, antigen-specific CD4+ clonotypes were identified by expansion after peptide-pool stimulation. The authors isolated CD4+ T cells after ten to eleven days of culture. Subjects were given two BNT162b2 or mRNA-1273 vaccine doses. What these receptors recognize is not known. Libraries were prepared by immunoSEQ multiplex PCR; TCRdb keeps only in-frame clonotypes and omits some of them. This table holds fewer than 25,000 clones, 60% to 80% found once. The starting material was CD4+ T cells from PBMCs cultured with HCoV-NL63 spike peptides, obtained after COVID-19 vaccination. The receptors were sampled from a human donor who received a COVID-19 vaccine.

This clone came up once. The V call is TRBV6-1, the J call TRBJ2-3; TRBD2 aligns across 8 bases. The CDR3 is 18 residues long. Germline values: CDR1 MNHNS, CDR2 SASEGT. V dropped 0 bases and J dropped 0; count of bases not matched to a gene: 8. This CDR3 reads CASSEARGGGTSTDTQYF. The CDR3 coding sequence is TGTGCCAGCAGTGAAGCCCGGGGGGGCGGTACTAGCACAGATACGCAGTATTTT.

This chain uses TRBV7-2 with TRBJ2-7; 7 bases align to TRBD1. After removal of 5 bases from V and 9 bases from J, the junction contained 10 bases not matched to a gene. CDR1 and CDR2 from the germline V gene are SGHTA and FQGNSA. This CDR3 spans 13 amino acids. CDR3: CASSPHSQGVQYF. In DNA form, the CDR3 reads TGTGCCAGCAGCCCTCATTCGCAGGGGGTGCAGTACTTC.

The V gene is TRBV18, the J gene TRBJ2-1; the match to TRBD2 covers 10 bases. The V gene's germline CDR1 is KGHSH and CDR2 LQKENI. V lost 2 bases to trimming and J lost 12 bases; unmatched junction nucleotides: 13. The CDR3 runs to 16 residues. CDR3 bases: TGTGCCAGCTCACCAGCTAGCGGGGGAGCCGGGCTAGGGCAGTTCTTC. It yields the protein CASSPASGGAGLGQFF.

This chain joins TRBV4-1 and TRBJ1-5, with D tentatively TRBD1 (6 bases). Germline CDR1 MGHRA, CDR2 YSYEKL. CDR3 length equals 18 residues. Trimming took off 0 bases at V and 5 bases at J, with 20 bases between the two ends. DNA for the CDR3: TGCGCCAGCAGCCAAGATCCAAGTAGGGGGGCTGGGCATCAGCCCCAGCATTTT. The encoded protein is CASSQDPSRGAGHQPQHF.

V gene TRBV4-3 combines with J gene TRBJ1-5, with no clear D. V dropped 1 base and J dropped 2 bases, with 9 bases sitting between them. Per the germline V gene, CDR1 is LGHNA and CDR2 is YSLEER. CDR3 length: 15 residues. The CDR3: CASSQAGYGNQPQHF. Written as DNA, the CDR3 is TGCGCCAGCAGCCAAGCTGGGTACGGCAATCAGCCCCAGCATTTT.

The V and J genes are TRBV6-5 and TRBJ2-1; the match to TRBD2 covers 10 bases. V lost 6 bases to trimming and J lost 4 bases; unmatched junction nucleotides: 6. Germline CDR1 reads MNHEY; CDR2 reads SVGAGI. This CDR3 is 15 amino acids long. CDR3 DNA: TGTGCCAGCAGGAAGGGGACTAGCGCTTACAATGAGCAGTTCTTC. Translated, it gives CASRKGTSAYNEQFF.

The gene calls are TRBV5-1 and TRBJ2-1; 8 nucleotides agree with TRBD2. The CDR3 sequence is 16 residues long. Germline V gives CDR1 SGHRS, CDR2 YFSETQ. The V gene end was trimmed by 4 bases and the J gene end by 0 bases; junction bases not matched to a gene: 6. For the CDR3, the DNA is TGCGCCAGCAGCCGGGGGGGCGAAATCTCCTACAATGAGCAGTTCTTC. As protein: CASSRGGEISYNEQFF.

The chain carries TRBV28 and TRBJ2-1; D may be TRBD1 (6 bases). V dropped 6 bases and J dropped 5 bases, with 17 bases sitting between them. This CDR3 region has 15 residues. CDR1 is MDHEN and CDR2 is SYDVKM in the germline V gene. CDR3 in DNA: TGTGCCAGCAGCCCAATGGGACATAGGGACAATGAGCAGTTCTTC. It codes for CASSPMGHRDNEQFF.

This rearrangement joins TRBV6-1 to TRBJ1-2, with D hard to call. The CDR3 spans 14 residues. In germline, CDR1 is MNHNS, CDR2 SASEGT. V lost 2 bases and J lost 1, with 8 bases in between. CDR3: CASSEWADNYGYTF. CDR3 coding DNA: TGTGCCAGCAGTGAATGGGCAGATAACTATGGCTACACCTTC.